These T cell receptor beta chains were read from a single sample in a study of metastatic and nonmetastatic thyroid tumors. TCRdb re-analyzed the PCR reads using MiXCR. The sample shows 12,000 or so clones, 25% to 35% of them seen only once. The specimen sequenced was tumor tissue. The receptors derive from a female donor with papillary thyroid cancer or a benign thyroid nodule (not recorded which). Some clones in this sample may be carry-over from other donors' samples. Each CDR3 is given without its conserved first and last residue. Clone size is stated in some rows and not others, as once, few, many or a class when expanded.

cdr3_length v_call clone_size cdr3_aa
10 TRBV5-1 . ASSLGRYGYT
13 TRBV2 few ASRSRWTRVYEQY
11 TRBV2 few ASTVLGDFEQY
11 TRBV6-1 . ASSPRDNKKLF
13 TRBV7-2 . ASSLAPGSGREQY
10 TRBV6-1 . ASSRSNTEAF
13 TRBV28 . ASSPTGQGAQPQH
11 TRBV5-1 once ASSLGPGNEQF
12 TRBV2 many ASGRTSGEDEQF
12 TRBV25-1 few ARILNAYREGYT
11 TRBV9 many ASSGLNRVEQY
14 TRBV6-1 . ASSEAGPASGNTIY
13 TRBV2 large ASSEEGGATFEQY
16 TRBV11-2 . ASSSPIFVRVGTDTQY
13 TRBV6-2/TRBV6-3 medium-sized ASGTDESGANVLT
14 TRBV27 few ASSLGTTGDVNEQY
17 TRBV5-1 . ASSLWDLQSGAGANVLT